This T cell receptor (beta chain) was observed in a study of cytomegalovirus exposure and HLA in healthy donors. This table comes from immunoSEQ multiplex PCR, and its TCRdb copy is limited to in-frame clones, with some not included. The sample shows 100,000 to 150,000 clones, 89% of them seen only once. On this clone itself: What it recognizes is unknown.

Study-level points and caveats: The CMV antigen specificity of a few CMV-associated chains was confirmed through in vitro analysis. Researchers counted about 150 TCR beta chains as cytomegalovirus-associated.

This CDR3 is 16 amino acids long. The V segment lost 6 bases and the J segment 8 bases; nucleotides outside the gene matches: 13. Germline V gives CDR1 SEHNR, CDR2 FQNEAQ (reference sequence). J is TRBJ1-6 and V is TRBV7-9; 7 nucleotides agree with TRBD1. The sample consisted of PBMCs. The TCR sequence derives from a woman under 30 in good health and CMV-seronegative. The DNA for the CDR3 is TGTGCCAGCAGACAGAGGGGCGACAGGGAGGATTCACCCCTCCACTTT. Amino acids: CASRQRGDREDSPLHF.